Each of the 22 T cell receptor beta chains below was sequenced from the same sample in a study of T cell changes during pregnancy in multiple sclerosis. Measured with immunoSEQ multiplex PCR; TCRdb has only the in-frame clones, and not every one. Here the sample spans some 30,000 clones, 92% being singletons. Sequenced here: peripheral blood, sampled in the first trimester of pregnancy. All receptors derive from a female donor in good health, enrolled as a control in a pregnancy study.

The chain carries TRBV5-6 and TRBJ1-4; TRBD1 matches at 7 bases. Germline loops: CDR1 SGHDT, CDR2 YYEEEE. J lost 6 bases, V lost 2 bases, and 7 bases had no gene match. This CDR3 region has 15 residues. CDR3 bases: TGTGCCAGCAGCTTAGAGGGGGCGAGGGATGAAAAACTGTTTTTT. Encoded protein: CASSLEGARDEKLFF.

CDR3 sequence: CASRGGNTEAFF. The CDR3 region has the DNA TGCGCCAGCAGAGGGGGGAACACTGAAGCTTTCTTT. V gene TRBV5-1 combines with J gene TRBJ1-1, with TRBD1 as a possible D gene (6 bases). Trimming cost V 5 bases and J 1 base, with 6 bases left between them. The germline V gene has CDR1 SGHRS and CDR2 YFSETQ. The CDR3 contains 12 residues.

The V gene is TRBV5-1, the J gene TRBJ2-1; possible D gene TRBD2, 6 bases. Trimming removed 0 bases at V and 7 bases at J, with 14 bases between. Germline V CDR1 and CDR2: SGHRS, YFSETQ. CDR3 length equals 15 residues. CDR3 nucleotide sequence: TGCGCCAGCAGCTTGGTCGGGAGCGGAAGGAATGAGCAGTTCTTC. This encodes CASSLVGSGRNEQFF.

The chain recombines TRBV7-9 with TRBJ1-2; TRBD1 matches at 8 bases. Looked up from germline, CDR1 is SEHNR and CDR2 is FQNEAQ (reference sequence). V gave up 1 base and J gave up 3 bases; unmatched junction bases: 4. The CDR3 length is 15 residues. The CDR3 protein is CASSLETGGHYGYTF. The CDR3 DNA sequence: TGTGCCAGCAGCTTAGAAACAGGGGGTCACTATGGCTACACCTTC.

This chain uses TRBV10-3 with TRBJ1-1, with a tentative D call TRBD1 (5 bases). Trimming removed 3 bases at V and 7 bases at J, with 12 bases between. The CDR3 covers 13 residues. CDR1 is ENHRY and CDR2 is SYGVKD in the germline V gene. The CDR3 protein is CAISDRGGGEAFF. Here the CDR3 DNA reads TGTGCCATCAGTGATCGGGGGGGTGGTGAAGCTTTCTTT.

The CDR3 DNA reads as TGTGCCAGTAGTATTCTCGGAGGGACAGGCTTCTCTGGAAACACCATATATTTT. Translation: CASSILGGTGFSGNTIYF. V is TRBV19 and J is TRBJ1-3, with 8 bases identical to TRBD1. Losses at the gene ends were 3 bases for V and 0 bases for J; bases not matched to a gene: 10. CDR3 size: 18 residues. The germline V gene encodes CDR1 LNHDA and CDR2 SQIVND (reference sequence).

The chain combines TRBV4-1 with TRBJ1-1, with TRBD1 as a possible D gene (6 bases). Trimming left V 0 bases short and J 5 bases short, with 13 bases between. CDR3 length: 15 residues. CDR1 is MGHRA, CDR2 YSYEKL, per germline. The CDR3 sequence: CASSQDTGLLTEAFF. DNA of the CDR3: TGCGCCAGCAGCCAAGATACAGGGCTTTTGACTGAAGCTTTCTTT.

The chain joins TRBV2 to TRBJ1-4; 7 nucleotides match TRBD1. The CDR3 contains 16 residues. V lost 7 bases and J lost 11; bases outside the gene matches: 19. Germline CDR1 SNHLY, CDR2 FYNNEI. The CDR3 loop reads CASTLKVAQGNGKLFF. The CDR3 DNA reads TGTGCCAGCACCCTCAAGGTAGCACAGGGGAATGGGAAACTGTTTTTT.

The DNA for the CDR3 is TGTGCCATCAGTGATCGGGGAACGAACACTGAAGCTTTCTTT. Translated: CAISDRGTNTEAFF. The gene calls are TRBV10-3 and TRBJ1-1; no clear D gene. Deletions cut 3 bases from V and 1 base from J, with 9 bases between. The CDR3 is 14 amino acids. The germline gives CDR1 ENHRY, CDR2 SYGVKD.

The chain employs TRBV28 and TRBJ1-1, with 8 bases matching TRBD1. CDR1 and CDR2 from the germline V gene are MDHEN and SYDVKM. V lost 7 bases to trimming and J lost 5 bases; unmatched junction nucleotides: 12. The CDR3 has 15 amino acids. For the CDR3, the DNA is TGTGCCAGCACTCCTTCCGACAGGGGAAGAACTGAAGCTTTCTTT. This encodes CASTPSDRGRTEAFF.

The chain uses TRBV6-1 and TRBJ2-7, with D perhaps matching TRBD2 (5 bases). V lost 6 bases and J lost 3, with 12 bases in between. Germline V gene lookup returns CDR1 MNHNS and CDR2 SASEGT. The CDR3 loop spans 13 amino acids. The CDR3 protein is CASSEGSDYEQYF. Here the CDR3 DNA reads TGTGCCAGCAGCGAGGGTAGCGACTACGAGCAGTACTTC.

The V and J genes are TRBV7-2 and TRBJ1-1; D may be TRBD1 (5 bases). Germline V CDR1 and CDR2: SGHTA, FQGNSA. The CDR3 consists of 15 residues. V was pared by 3 bases and J by 4 bases, with 15 bases between. CDR3 residues: CASSLGTTGSTEAFF. In DNA, the CDR3 is TGTGCCAGCAGCTTGGGGACTACGGGGTCCACTGAAGCTTTCTTT.

The V and J genes are TRBV11-3 and TRBJ2-1; 10 bases are shared with TRBD2. Germline V gene sequence: CDR1 SGHNT, CDR2 YENEEA. The CDR3 is 15 amino acids. Germline trimming cut 8 bases from V and 0 bases from J; bases unmatched to any gene: 4. The CDR3 DNA sequence: TGTGCCAGCGGTAGCGGGAGGAGCTCCTACAATGAGCAGTTCTTC. Translating it yields CASGSGRSSYNEQFF.

This clone was seen a single time. The chain joins TRBV30 to TRBJ1-3; D gene uncertain. This CDR3 region has 12 residues. CDR1 and CDR2 (germline): GTSNPN, SVGIG (reference sequence). Trimming left V 5 bases short and J 0 bases short, with 5 bases between. CDR3 protein: CAWGLSGNTIYF. The DNA for the CDR3 is TGTGCCTGGGGCCTCTCTGGAAACACCATATATTTT. The full variable domain, completed using reference TRBV30 and TRBJ1-3, is SQTIHQWPATLVQPVGSPLSLECTVEGTSNPNLYWYRQAAGRGLQLLFYSVGIGQISSEVPQNLSASRPQDRQFILSSKKLLLSDSGFYLCAWGLSGNTIYFGEGSWLTVV.

The chain combines TRBV7-2 with TRBJ2-7; D might be TRBD2 (6 bases). The CDR3 is 15 amino acids. Germline V gene data show CDR1 as SGHTA and CDR2 as FQGNSA. V gave up 5 bases and J gave up 3 bases, with 17 bases separating them. CDR3 sequence reads: CASSPLGGENYEQYF. The CDR3 region has the DNA TGTGCCAGCAGCCCCCTCGGGGGAGAAAACTACGAGCAGTACTTC.

The table lists this clone with a count of one. The chain combines TRBV20-1 with TRBJ2-5; the D gene is possibly TRBD2 (6 bases). V lost 4 bases to trimming and J lost 4 bases, with 7 bases between them. The CDR3 length is 11 residues. Germline CDR1 and CDR2: DFQATT and SNEGSKA (reference sequence). CDR3 bases: TGCAGTGCTACCGGGAGAGAGACCCAGTACTTC. Translating it yields CSATGRETQYF.

CDR3 protein: CASSQDQRGASGGTNEQFF. In DNA, the CDR3 is TGCGCCAGCAGCCAAGATCAGAGGGGGGCTAGCGGGGGAACTAATGAGCAGTTCTTC. The rearrangement uses TRBV4-3 and TRBJ2-1, with TRBD2 matching over 10 bases. The CDR3 is 19 amino acids. J gave up 7 bases and V 0 bases, and 15 bases lay outside the gene matches. The germline V gene has CDR1 LGHNA and CDR2 YSLEER.

This clone showed up just a few times. The V gene is TRBV5-6, the J gene TRBJ2-7, with TRBD1 matching 12 bases. The germline V gene encodes CDR1 SGHDT and CDR2 YYEEEE. CDR3 length: 16 residues. The trim removed 1 base at V and 6 bases at J, leaving 8 bases unmatched. CDR3 nucleotides: TGTGCCAGCAGCTTGAGAGGGACAGGGGGCTCCATCGAGCAGTACTTC. Translation: CASSLRGTGGSIEQYF.

The rearrangement uses TRBV7-9 and TRBJ1-2, with TRBD1 as a possible D gene (6 bases). CDR3 length equals 15 residues. Trimming took off 6 bases at V and 7 bases at J, with 21 bases between the two ends. CDR1 is SEHNR and CDR2 is FQNEAQ in the germline V gene (reference sequence). The CDR3 region has the DNA TGTGCCAGCAGAGCCCCCACACAGGGACTAGGTGGCTACACCTTC. The encoded protein is CASRAPTQGLGGYTF.

This chain connects TRBV4-1 to TRBJ2-7; weak D call: TRBD2 (6 bases). There are 14 residues in the CDR3. Per the germline V gene, CDR1 is MGHRA and CDR2 is YSYEKL. Trimming removed 0 bases at V and 3 bases at J, with 9 bases between. This chain's CDR3 is CASSQELGGYEQYF. The CDR3 coding sequence is TGCGCCAGCAGCCAAGAATTGGGGGGCTACGAGCAGTACTTC.

The J gene is TRBJ2-1, the V gene TRBV27; D is perhaps TRBD1 (7 bases). Trimming pared 6 bases from V and 2 bases from J, leaving 29 bases between. This CDR3 is built from 20 residues. Germline V gene sequence: CDR1 MNHEY, CDR2 SMNVEV (reference sequence). CDR3: CASRGGRTGLKPDPYNEQFF. The CDR3 DNA follows: TGTGCCAGCAGGGGAGGACGGACAGGATTAAAACCCGACCCCTACAATGAGCAGTTCTTC.

J is TRBJ2-1 and V is TRBV30; 8 bases are shared with TRBD2. CDR1 and CDR2 from the germline V gene are GTSNPN and SVGIG (reference sequence). J lost 7 bases, V lost 1 base, and 3 bases had no gene match. The length of the CDR3 is 13 residues. In DNA, the CDR3 is TGTGCCTGGAGTGGGGGACTAGAGAATGAGCAGTTCTTC. Encoded protein: CAWSGGLENEQFF.